A single sample is the source of the 5 T cell receptor beta chains below, sequenced in a study of cytotoxic CD8 clonotypes in ibrutinib-treated CLL. This table comes from immunoSEQ multiplex PCR, and its TCRdb copy is limited to in-frame clones, with some not included. The sample records a few hundred thousand clones, 70% to 80% being singletons. The source was PBMCs, collected before ibrutinib treatment. Every receptor here comes from a human donor with chronic lymphocytic leukemia.

This clone was seen a handful of times. The rearrangement links TRBV4-2 to TRBJ1-1; 7 bases are a match to TRBD1. Unmatched junction bases numbered 15, after V lost 1 base and J lost 4 bases. The CDR3 covers 18 residues. The germline V gene encodes CDR1 LGHNA and CDR2 YNFKEQ. CDR3 in DNA: TGTGCCAGCAGCCAAGTCGGAGCACAGGGGTTCGTAGGCACTGAAGCTTTCTTT. Translated: CASSQVGAQGFVGTEAFF.

This chain uses TRBV10-3 with TRBJ2-7, with TRBD2 identical over 9 bases. The CDR3 length is 16 residues. With V trimmed by 3 bases and J by 2 bases, 8 bases remained unmatched. Germline V gives CDR1 ENHRY, CDR2 SYGVKD. CDR3 DNA sequence: TGTGCCATCAGTGATCCTTTAGCGGGAGCGACCTACGAGCAGTACTTC. This translates into CAISDPLAGATYEQYF.

This chain joins TRBV30 and TRBJ1-2; 10 bases align to TRBD1. The CDR3 is made up of 14 amino acids. Looked up from germline, CDR1 is GTSNPN and CDR2 is SVGIG (reference sequence). V was pared by 3 bases and J by 3 bases, with 4 bases of the junction left unmatched. The CDR3 region is CAWRGTGDHYGYTF. Written as DNA, the CDR3 is TGTGCCTGGAGGGGGACAGGGGACCACTATGGCTACACCTTC.

This sequence joins TRBV6-1 and TRBJ2-6, with a weak D call TRBD1 (6 bases). The germline V gene has CDR1 MNHNS and CDR2 SASEGT. Trimming removed 2 bases from V and 0 bases from J, with 14 bases in between. This CDR3 is 18 amino acids long. CDR3 protein: CASSEPRGGPSGANVLTF. CDR3 bases: TGTGCCAGCAGTGAACCCCGTGGGGGCCCCTCTGGGGCCAACGTCCTGACTTTC.

V is TRBV6-1 and J is TRBJ2-1; D not resolved. Germline V gene lookup returns CDR1 MNHNS and CDR2 SASEGT. The CDR3 has 13 amino acids. V was trimmed by 5 bases and J by 4 bases, leaving 9 bases between them. The CDR3 nucleotides are TGTGCCAGCAGTCAAATAGTGTACAATGAGCAGTTCTTC. Amino acids: CASSQIVYNEQFF.